This T cell receptor beta chain was found in a study of blood T cell repertoires in COVID-19. The table came from immunoSEQ multiplex PCR; TCRdb's copy has only in-frame clones and leaves some out. The sample records about 210,000 clones, around 84% being singletons. Germline CDR1 and CDR2: MNHEY and SVGAGI. V lost 6 bases and J lost 3; bases outside the gene matches: 7. This CDR3 spans 15 amino acids. This clone was observed a single time. Sequencing input: peripheral blood. The source of this sequence is a man aged 55 to 70 with acute or convalescent COVID-19. The chain carries TRBV6-5 and TRBJ2-7; 11 nucleotides align to TRBD1. This chain's CDR3 is CASRSPGTGGYEQYF. The CDR3 nucleotides read TGTGCCAGCAGATCACCCGGGACAGGGGGCTACGAGCAGTACTTC.